Following are 10 T cell receptor beta chains from one sample sequenced in a study of blood T cell repertoires in COVID-19. Assay: immunoSEQ multiplex PCR; the TCRdb copy retains only in-frame clones and omits some. The sample contains more than 250,000 clones, roughly 88% of which appear only once. Specimen: peripheral blood. The source is a human donor in a cohort sampled during active COVID-19.

This clone has only a few counts. The V call is TRBV19, the J call TRBJ1-2; 8 bases are shared with TRBD1. This CDR3 has 14 amino acids. In germline, CDR1 is LNHDA, CDR2 SQIVND (reference sequence). V was clipped by 4 bases and J by 8 bases; unmatched bases: 9. The CDR3 spells CASSTRGQAVGYTF. CDR3 in DNA: TGTGCCAGTAGTACCCGGGGACAGGCGGTGGGCTACACCTTC.

The chain has TRBV18 and TRBJ1-5, with TRBD1 matching over 10 bases. V lost 4 bases to trimming and J lost 1 base; unmatched junction nucleotides: 10. CDR3 size: 18 residues. Germline V gene data show CDR1 as KGHSH and CDR2 as LQKENI. Here the CDR3 reads CASSRDRGNRTSNQPQHF. DNA of the CDR3: TGTGCCAGCTCACGGGACAGGGGAAACAGGACGAGCAATCAGCCCCAGCATTTT.

V and J are TRBV18 and TRBJ2-2; tentatively, D is TRBD2 (5 bases). V dropped 1 base and J dropped 0 bases, with 6 bases sitting between them. CDR3 length equals 15 residues. Germline V gives CDR1 KGHSH, CDR2 LQKENI. CDR3 sequence: CASSPQDSNTGELFF. The DNA for the CDR3 is TGTGCCAGCTCACCACAGGACTCGAACACCGGGGAGCTGTTTTTT.

The chain links TRBV18 to TRBJ1-2; D possibly corresponds to TRBD1 (6 bases). The CDR3 is made up of 15 amino acids. Trimming took 5 bases from V and 0 from J, leaving 13 bases between them. The germline V gene encodes CDR1 KGHSH and CDR2 LQKENI. The DNA for the CDR3 is TGTGCCAGCTCATCCAGACAGGAAGCTAACTATGGCTACACCTTC. Its translation is CASSSRQEANYGYTF.

The chain joins TRBV30 to TRBJ1-1; D ambiguous. Germline V gene lookup returns CDR1 GTSNPN and CDR2 SVGIG (reference sequence). CDR3 size: 14 residues. Trimming stripped 2 bases from V and 0 bases from J, with 10 bases between. The chain's CDR3 is CAWSTGSLNTEAFF. The DNA of the CDR3 is TGTGCCTGGAGTACGGGATCTTTGAACACTGAAGCTTTCTTT. Full variable domain (rest looked up from reference TRBV30 and TRBJ1-1): SQTIHQWPATLVQPVGSPLSLECTVEGTSNPNLYWYRQAAGRGLQLLFYSVGIGQISSEVPQNLSASRPQDRQFILSSKKLLLSDSGFYLCAWSTGSLNTEAFFGQGTRLTVV.

The chain carries TRBV30 and TRBJ1-2; TRBD1 matches 12 bases. The CDR3 sequence is 13 residues long. Germline trimming cut 8 bases from V and 3 bases from J; bases unmatched to any gene: 4. Germline CDR1 GTSNPN, CDR2 SVGIG (reference sequence). As DNA, the CDR3 is TGTGCCGGGACAGGGGGCGATTACTATGGCTACACCTTC. As protein: CAGTGGDYYGYTF.

This clone was detected only once. The chain combines TRBV29-1 with TRBJ2-1, with 8 bases that match TRBD2. This CDR3 comprises 13 residues. Looked up from germline, CDR1 is SQVTM and CDR2 is ANQGSEA. The junction had 1 base not matched to a gene; V was cut back by 5 bases and J by 1 base. CDR3 sequence: CSVSGGSYNEQFF. As DNA, the CDR3 is TGCAGCGTTAGCGGGGGTTCCTACAATGAGCAGTTCTTC.

The chain carries TRBV28 and TRBJ2-7; 8 bases map to TRBD1. The ends lost 8 bases at V and 3 bases at J; junction bases unmatched: 0. CDR1 and CDR2 (germline): MDHEN, SYDVKM. CDR3 length: 11 amino acids. The CDR3 loop reads CASDRGYEQYF. Written as DNA, the CDR3 is TGTGCCAGCGACAGGGGCTACGAGCAGTACTTC. Based on the CDR3 plus reference TRBV28 and TRBJ2-7, the full variable domain is DVKVTQSSRYLVKRTGEKVFLECVQDMDHENMFWYRQDPGLGLRLIYFSYDVKMKEKGDIPEGYSVSREKKERFSLILESASTNQTSMYLCASDRGYEQYFGPGTRLTVT.

The chain links TRBV6-5 to TRBJ2-7; no clear D gene. V was clipped by 8 bases and J by 4 bases, with 15 bases between them. From germline, CDR1 is MNHEY and CDR2 SVGAGI. The CDR3 length is 13 residues. CDR3 sequence: CASGSPSSYEQYF. CDR3 sequence (DNA): TGTGCCAGCGGAAGCCCCTCTAGTTACGAGCAGTACTTC.

This chain connects TRBV20-1 to TRBJ2-7; perhaps TRBD1 as D (6 bases). This CDR3 has 14 amino acids. The germline gives CDR1 DFQATT, CDR2 SNEGSKA (reference sequence). Trimming pared 3 bases from V and 2 bases from J, leaving 14 bases between. The CDR3 loop reads CSASGLGQTYEQYF. The CDR3 DNA reads TGCAGTGCTAGTGGTTTAGGACAGACCTACGAGCAGTACTTC.